This T cell receptor (beta chain) was sequenced in a study of blood T cell repertoires in COVID-19. The assay was immunoSEQ multiplex PCR, and TCRdb's table has in-frame clones only and misses some. The sample lists fewer than 200,000 clones; about 90% were seen once. The germline V gene has CDR1 SNHLY and CDR2 FYNNEI. Losses at the gene ends were 2 bases for V and 0 bases for J; bases not matched to a gene: 11. CDR3 size: 19 residues. The specimen sequenced was peripheral blood. This chain links TRBV2 with TRBJ2-4; the match to TRBD2 covers 9 bases. This receptor was identified in a man in his fifties or sixties with active or convalescent COVID-19. In nucleotides, the CDR3 is TGTGCCAGCAGTGAAAGGTTGCGGGGGGGGGCGCTAGCCAAAAACATTCAGTACTTC. Protein sequence: CASSERLRGGALAKNIQYF.